The 2 T cell receptor beta chains in this list originate from one sample, sequenced in a study of blood T cell repertoires in COVID-19. Measured with immunoSEQ multiplex PCR; TCRdb has only the in-frame clones, and not every one. The sample lists 150,000 to 200,000 clones, roughly 80% seen once, with roughly 18% in the top ten. The sequencing sample was made of peripheral blood. These receptors were taken from a woman older than 75 with acute or convalescent COVID-19.

This chain connects TRBV27 to TRBJ2-2, with D possibly matching TRBD1 (6 bases). This CDR3 is built from 14 residues. Germline lookup yields CDR1 MNHEY and CDR2 SMNVEV (reference sequence). V was clipped by 2 bases and J by 4 bases, with 8 bases between them. The CDR3 nucleotides are TGTGCCAGCAGTTTACAGGGGTTCACCGGGGAGCTGTTTTTT. Protein: CASSLQGFTGELFF.

The V and J genes are TRBV3-1 (or the pseudogene TRBV3-2) and TRBJ2-4; 7 nucleotides agree with TRBD1. CDR3 size: 15 residues. V gave up 5 bases and J gave up 6 bases; unmatched junction bases: 10. The germline gives CDR1 LGHDT, CDR2 YNNKEL (reference sequence). CDR3 in DNA: TGTGCCAGCAGCAAAGGGGTACAGGGGTTAAACATTCAGTACTTC. Translated, it gives CASSKGVQGLNIQYF.